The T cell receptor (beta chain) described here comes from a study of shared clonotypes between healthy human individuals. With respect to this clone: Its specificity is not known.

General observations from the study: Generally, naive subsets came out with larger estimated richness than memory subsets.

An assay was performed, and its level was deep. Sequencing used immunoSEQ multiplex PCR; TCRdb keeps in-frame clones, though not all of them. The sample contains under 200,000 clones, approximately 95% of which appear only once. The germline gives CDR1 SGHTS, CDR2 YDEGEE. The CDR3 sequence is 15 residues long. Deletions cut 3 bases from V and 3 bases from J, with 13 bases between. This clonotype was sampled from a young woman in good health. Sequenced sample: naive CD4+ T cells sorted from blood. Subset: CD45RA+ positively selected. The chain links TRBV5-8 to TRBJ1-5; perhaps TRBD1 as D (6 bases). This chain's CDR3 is CASSYEQGSNQPQHF. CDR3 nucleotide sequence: TGTGCCAGCAGCTACGAACAGGGCTCCAATCAGCCCCAGCATTTT. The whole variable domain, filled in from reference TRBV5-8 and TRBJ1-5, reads EAGVTQSPTHLIKTRGQQATLRCSPISGHTSVYWYQQALGLGLQFLLWYDEGEERNRGNFPPRFSGRQFPNYSSELNVNALELEDSALYLCASSYEQGSNQPQHFGDGTRLSIL.